Below, one T cell receptor (beta chain) is given with its context. Its antigen is still unknown. This record comes from a study of memory CD4+ T cells and cytomegalovirus serostatus. General study points: The CMV-associated TCR signature appears largely within the CD4+ memory repertoire.

Only in-frame clones appear in the TCRdb table, and some are missing; sequencing was by immunoSEQ multiplex PCR. The data show under 50,000 clones, around 70% seen once. Single viable CD3+CD4+CD8-CD45RO+ cells were sorted as the memory CD4+ T cells. The clonotype originates from an adult in good health and CMV-seropositive. The sample consisted of memory CD4+ T cells from blood.

CDR3 DNA: TGTGCCGGCCGGGACAGCCTTAATTCACCCCTCCACTTT. Residues: CAGRDSLNSPLHF. V usage is TRBV6-1 and J usage is TRBJ1-6; 7 bases match TRBD1. This CDR3 has 13 amino acids. Germline CDR1 reads MNHNS; CDR2 reads SASEGT. J lost 6 bases, V lost 11 bases, and 7 bases had no gene match.